The entry below describes one T cell receptor beta chain. Participants came from fewer than 25 US areas, aged about 18 to 100 years. Participants classified as exposed had met a COVID-19 case within 2 weeks before study entry. Germline assignment: CDR1 LNHDA and CDR2 SQIVND (reference sequence). Trimming removed 1 base at V and 10 bases at J, with 13 bases between. The CDR3 has 13 amino acids. Study processing details: Researchers report that nucleated cell counts were estimated from reference gene primer amplification. The assay was immunoSEQ multiplex PCR, and TCRdb's table has in-frame clones only and misses some. The DNA was the basis for D and trimming; V, J and clone size are from that table. The profile covers around 240,000 clones, with about nine tenths appearing a single time and approximately 0.9% taken by the ten largest. The data were taken from a study of blood T cell repertoires in COVID-19.

The receptor was isolated from a man aged 45 to 65 who had been exposed to COVID-19. The sequenced material came from PBMCs or T cells enriched from blood (not recorded which). This rearrangement joins TRBV19 to TRBJ1-2; no firm D call. This CDR3 is CASSIGRTDFYTF. CDR3 bases: TGTGCCAGTAGTATAGGGAGGACGGATTTCTACACCTTC.